These 9 T cell receptor beta chains came from one sample sequenced in a study of blood T cell repertoires in COVID-19. Assay used: immunoSEQ multiplex PCR; TCRdb lists only in-frame clones, some missing. The sample yields about 180,000 clones, approximately 83% seen once. Input material: peripheral blood. The receptors originated from a man aged 45-60 years with active or convalescent COVID-19.

This clone showed up just a few times. The chain combines TRBV30 with TRBJ1-1, with a possible D match to TRBD1 (6 bases). V was cut by 2 bases and J by 5 bases, with 15 bases left in between. Germline values: CDR1 GTSNPN, CDR2 SVGIG (reference sequence). This CDR3 has 14 amino acids. CDR3 sequence reads: CAWSREPQGTEAFF. In DNA, the CDR3 is TGTGCCTGGAGTCGAGAACCCCAGGGGACTGAAGCTTTCTTT.

CDR3 nucleotide sequence: TGTGCCACTTCGAGACAGGGGGATTTGAGGGAGCAGTACTTC. Translating gives CATSRQGDLREQYF. V gene TRBV7-9 combines with J gene TRBJ2-7, with 9 bases that match TRBD1. V shed 10 bases and J 7 bases; nucleotides not matched to a gene: 14. This CDR3 spans 14 amino acids. Germline V gene lookup returns CDR1 SEHNR and CDR2 FQNEAQ (reference sequence).

The chain couples TRBV11-3 to TRBJ1-1, with TRBD1 matching over 8 bases. V was clipped by 5 bases and J by 5 bases; unmatched bases: 4. Germline loops: CDR1 SGHNT, CDR2 YENEEA. This CDR3 is built from 13 residues. CDR3 in amino acids: CASSVDRETEAFF. The CDR3 DNA is TGTGCCAGCAGCGTGGACAGGGAGACTGAAGCTTTCTTT.

This rearrangement joins TRBV6-2 or TRBV6-3 to TRBJ2-1; possible D gene TRBD1, 5 bases. This CDR3 is 15 amino acids long. V lost 2 bases and J lost 4, with 12 bases in between. The germline V gene has CDR1 MNHEY and CDR2 SVGEGT. The DNA of the CDR3 is TGTGCCAGCAGTTACGGGGCTAGACGATACAATGAGCAGTTCTTC. Its protein product is CASSYGARRYNEQFF.

This clone has only a few counts. This rearrangement joins TRBV11-2 to TRBJ2-3; possible D gene TRBD2, 6 bases. V gave up 3 bases and J gave up 5 bases, with 15 bases separating them. The CDR3 consists of 15 residues. Germline loops: CDR1 SGHAT, CDR2 FQNNGV. The CDR3 nucleotides read TGTGCCAGCAGCTTGCGGGGATCCTCAATAGATACGCAGTATTTT. It is translated as CASSLRGSSIDTQYF.

J is TRBJ2-3 and V is TRBV6-1; 11 bases are a match to TRBD2. The CDR3 runs 16 residues. Per germline, CDR1 MNHNS and CDR2 SASEGT. The V gene end was trimmed by 4 bases and the J gene end by 0 bases; junction bases not matched to a gene: 3. CDR3 in amino acids: CASSGSGRGSTDTQYF. CDR3 DNA sequence: TGTGCCAGCAGTGGTAGCGGGAGGGGGAGCACAGATACGCAGTATTTT.

The chain links TRBV7-9 to TRBJ1-1; tentatively, D is TRBD1 (6 bases). Germline V lookup: CDR1 SEHNR, CDR2 FQNEAQ (reference sequence). This CDR3 comprises 14 residues. Between the trimmed V and J ends, which lost 3 bases and 2 bases, there was a span of 10 bases. This chain's CDR3 is CASSFGTLNTEAFF. In nucleotides, the CDR3 is TGTGCCAGCAGCTTCGGGACACTAAACACTGAAGCTTTCTTT.

The chain is built from TRBV30 and TRBJ2-1; 12 bases line up with TRBD2. V was pared by 4 bases and J by 8 bases, with 12 bases of the junction left unmatched. CDR3 size: 16 residues. Germline V gives CDR1 GTSNPN, CDR2 SVGIG (reference sequence). The CDR3 here is CAWTKSLAGGRDEQFF. CDR3 coding DNA: TGTGCCTGGACCAAATCCCTAGCGGGAGGGCGGGATGAGCAGTTCTTC.

The gene calls are TRBV20-1 and TRBJ1-1, with D possibly TRBD1 on 5 matching bases. CDR3 length equals 12 residues. Trimming took 3 bases from V and 5 from J, leaving 10 bases between them. The germline gives CDR1 DFQATT, CDR2 SNEGSKA (reference sequence). CDR3 in amino acids: CSASIGGTEAFF. In nucleotides, the CDR3 is TGCAGTGCTAGTATTGGGGGGACTGAAGCTTTCTTT.